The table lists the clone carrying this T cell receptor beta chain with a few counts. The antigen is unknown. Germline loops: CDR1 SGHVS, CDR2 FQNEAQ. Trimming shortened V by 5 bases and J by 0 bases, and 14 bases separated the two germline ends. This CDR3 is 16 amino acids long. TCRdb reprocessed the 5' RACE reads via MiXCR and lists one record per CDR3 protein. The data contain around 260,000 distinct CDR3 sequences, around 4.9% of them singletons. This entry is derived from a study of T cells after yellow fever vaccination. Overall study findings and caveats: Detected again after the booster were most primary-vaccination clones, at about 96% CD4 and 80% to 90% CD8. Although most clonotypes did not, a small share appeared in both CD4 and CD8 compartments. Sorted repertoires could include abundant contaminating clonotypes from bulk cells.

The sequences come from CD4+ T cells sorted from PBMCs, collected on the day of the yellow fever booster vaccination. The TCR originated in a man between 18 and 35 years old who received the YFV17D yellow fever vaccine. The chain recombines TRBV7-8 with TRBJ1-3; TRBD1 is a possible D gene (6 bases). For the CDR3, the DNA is TGTGCCAGCAGCCCACACAGGGTCCCCTCTGGAAACACCATATATTTT. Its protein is CASSPHRVPSGNTIYF.